This TCR beta chain stems from a study of CD8+CD57+ T cells in acquired aplastic anemia. Overall study: The average for DNA from sorted CD4+ and CD8+ cells was 3.2 ug.

This CDR3 region has 14 residues. V was pared by 0 bases and J by 0 bases, with 5 bases between. CDR1 and CDR2 from the germline V gene are SGHRS and YFSETQ. In its sample, this clonotype was seen many times. Antigen specificity is unknown. Overall study results and limits: Approximately 28 CD8+ CDR3 sequences were shared between patients and controls.

Using genomic DNA as the template, TCR beta VDJ and CDR3 profiling was carried out. TCRdb independently ran MiXCR on the reads; one entry per CDR3 protein. The data hold roughly 300,000 distinct CDR3 sequences, with around 60% observed a single time. Sequencing was carried out using sorted CD4+, CD8+, or CD8+CD57+ T cells (not recorded which) from PBMCs. V and J are TRBV5-1 and TRBJ2-3; the D gene is possibly TRBD1 (5 bases). This clonotype originated in a human donor with severe aplastic anemia or a healthy control (not recorded which). CDR3 region: CASSLGQSTDTQYF. CDR3 DNA: TGCGCCAGCAGCTTGGGACAGAGCACAGATACGCAGTATTTT.